This T cell receptor beta chain was recovered during a study of monozygotic twins with inflammatory bowel disease. This CDR3 is built from 13 residues. Germline CDR1 is MNHEY and CDR2 is SMNVEV (reference sequence). With the 5' RACE reads reprocessed, TCRdb shows one record per CDR3 protein and no DNA. The sample has around 380,000 distinct CDR3 sequences, and its top ten clones hold around 2.5%. This sequence was found in a human donor with ulcerative colitis or Crohn's disease, or a healthy co-twin of an affected twin (not recorded which). The rearrangement uses TRBV27 and TRBJ1-5. Sequences were obtained from blood. CDR3 amino acids: CASSFDSDQPQHF.